The 19 T cell receptor beta chains below all came from one sample that was sequenced in a study of cytomegalovirus exposure and HLA in healthy donors. The method was immunoSEQ multiplex PCR; TCRdb's version includes in-frame clones alone and lacks a portion of them. The sample has around 60,000 clones, around nine tenths seen once; the top ten hold about 3.1%. Source material: PBMCs. These receptor sequences come from a young man in good health and CMV-seronegative.

This rearrangement joins TRBV28 to TRBJ1-3; D gene unclear. The CDR3 runs to 13 residues. CDR1 and CDR2 (germline): MDHEN, SYDVKM. Trimming cost V 6 bases and J 4 bases, with 10 bases left between them. The CDR3, as DNA: TGTGCCAGCAGAGGTCCGGGAGGAAACACCATATATTTT. Translation: CASRGPGGNTIYF.

The CDR3 sequence is CASSTLANSYNEQFF. In nucleotides, the CDR3 is TGTGCCAGTAGTACACTAGCGAATAGCTACAATGAGCAGTTCTTC. This chain connects TRBV19 to TRBJ2-1; TRBD2 aligns across 7 bases. The ends lost 4 bases at V and 3 bases at J; junction bases unmatched: 6. The CDR3 runs 15 residues. Germline values: CDR1 LNHDA, CDR2 SQIVND (reference sequence).

This clone occurred once. This rearrangement joins TRBV5-6 to TRBJ2-5, with 10 bases lining up with TRBD1. CDR1 SGHDT and CDR2 YYEEEE come from the germline V gene. J was trimmed by 5 bases and V by 1 base; bases with no gene match: 5. This CDR3 spans 15 amino acids. CDR3 protein: CASSLPGQGWETQYF. In nucleotides, the CDR3 is TGTGCCAGCAGCTTGCCGGGACAGGGGTGGGAGACCCAGTACTTC.

This sequence joins TRBV27 and TRBJ1-4, with no clear D. The CDR3 totals 14 residues. CDR1 and CDR2 from the germline V gene are MNHEY and SMNVEV (reference sequence). Deletions cut 6 bases from V and 8 bases from J, with 16 bases between. DNA for the CDR3: TGTGCCAGCAGCCAAACTCGCCGAACCGAAAAACTGTTTTTT. As protein: CASSQTRRTEKLFF.

The count of this clone is one. The chain employs TRBV4-1 and TRBJ1-2; tentative D call: TRBD1 (6 bases). Trimming removed 0 bases at V and 5 bases at J, with 13 bases between. Germline V gene sequence: CDR1 MGHRA, CDR2 YSYEKL. The CDR3 has 15 amino acids. For the CDR3, the DNA is TGCGCCAGCAGCCAAGAACGTAGGGGGTTATATGGCTACACCTTC. Translated: CASSQERRGLYGYTF.

The chain joins TRBV18 to TRBJ1-1; D is unresolved. With 5 bases removed from V and 0 bases from J, the gap between germline ends came to 10 bases. This CDR3 region has 14 residues. Germline values: CDR1 KGHSH, CDR2 LQKENI. The CDR3: CASSGFDMNTEAFF. The CDR3 bases are TGTGCCAGCTCAGGGTTTGACATGAACACTGAAGCTTTCTTT.

This clone has more than one count but fewer than ten. The chain couples TRBV4-1 to TRBJ2-1; D possibly corresponds to TRBD1 (5 bases). Looked up from germline, CDR1 is MGHRA and CDR2 is YSYEKL. This CDR3 comprises 15 residues. V was clipped by 4 bases and J by 6 bases, with 16 bases between them. The CDR3 loop is CASSPPDSLSNEQFF. Here the CDR3 DNA reads TGCGCCAGCAGCCCCCCTGACAGCTTAAGCAATGAGCAGTTCTTC.

The rearrangement uses TRBV7-9 and TRBJ1-1, with D tentatively TRBD1 (5 bases). The CDR3 sequence is 14 residues long. V lost 5 bases to trimming and J lost 7 bases, with 17 bases between them. The germline V gene has CDR1 SEHNR and CDR2 FQNEAQ (reference sequence). The CDR3: CASSPDTSRSEAFF. In nucleotides, the CDR3 is TGTGCCAGCAGCCCGGACACCTCAAGGAGTGAAGCTTTCTTT.

This clone was seen a few times. This sample also contains other DNA sequences that code for the same CDR3. The chain is built from TRBV7-3 and TRBJ2-3; 12 bases map to TRBD2. This CDR3 is 14 amino acids long. In germline, CDR1 is SGHTA, CDR2 FQGTGA. V was pared by 6 bases and J by 3 bases, with 1 base of the junction left unmatched. CDR3: CASSTSGRTDTQYF. CDR3 DNA sequence: TGTGCCAGCAGTACTAGCGGGAGGACAGATACGCAGTATTTT.

V is TRBV11-3 and J is TRBJ2-2, with a weak D call TRBD1 (5 bases). CDR1 is SGHNT and CDR2 is YENEEA in the germline V gene. The CDR3 runs 16 residues. V gave up 1 base and J gave up 7 bases, with 16 bases separating them. Here the CDR3 reads CASSLGATGPHGELFF. The CDR3 bases are TGTGCCAGCAGCTTAGGGGCCACAGGTCCCCACGGGGAGCTGTTTTTT.

The gene calls are TRBV6-5 and TRBJ2-1; a weak D match, TRBD1 (5 bases). Germline V gene lookup returns CDR1 MNHEY and CDR2 SVGAGI. V was clipped by 4 bases and J by 0 bases, with 10 bases between them. The CDR3 spans 15 residues. Written as DNA, the CDR3 is TGTGCCAGCAGTTCGCAGGGATTCTCCTACAATGAGCAGTTCTTC. It yields the protein CASSSQGFSYNEQFF.

The chain joins TRBV4-1 to TRBJ1-1; perhaps TRBD1 as D (5 bases). CDR1 MGHRA and CDR2 YSYEKL come from the germline V gene. The V and J ends lost 4 bases and 4 bases respectively, with 13 bases between them. The CDR3 runs 14 residues. CDR3 nucleotides: TGCGCCAGCAGCCTCGCAGGGTCTGGCACTGAAGCTTTCTTT. This translates into CASSLAGSGTEAFF.

The chain combines TRBV6-5 with TRBJ1-1; 10 bases agree with TRBD1. V lost 4 bases and J lost 0; bases outside the gene matches: 2. Germline assignment: CDR1 MNHEY and CDR2 SVGAGI. This CDR3 has 15 amino acids. The DNA for the CDR3 is TGTGCCAGCAGTTGGACAGGGGGTATGAACACTGAAGCTTTCTTT. This encodes CASSWTGGMNTEAFF.

The chain recombines TRBV5-4 with TRBJ2-7, with D unclear. The CDR3 runs to 14 residues. The germline V gene has CDR1 SGHNT and CDR2 YYREEE (reference sequence). V lost 4 bases and J 2 bases, leaving 13 bases between the germline ends. The CDR3 nucleotides are TGTGCCAGCAGCCGAGAGTCTGGGCCCTACGAGCAGTACTTC. Translation: CASSRESGPYEQYF.

The chain carries TRBV6-5 and TRBJ2-1, with D possibly TRBD2 on 6 matching bases. The CDR3 contains 14 residues. The V and J ends lost 6 bases and 2 bases respectively, with 11 bases between them. CDR1 MNHEY and CDR2 SVGAGI come from the germline V gene. The CDR3 nucleotides read TGTGCCAGCAGCATCCAGCGGGCCTACAATGAGCAGTTCTTC. Translating gives CASSIQRAYNEQFF.

The J gene is TRBJ1-2, the V gene TRBV29-1; weak D call: TRBD1 (6 bases). Germline assignment: CDR1 SQVTM and CDR2 ANQGSEA. Deletions cut 0 bases from V and 0 bases from J, with 14 bases between. The CDR3 has 16 amino acids. CDR3 DNA sequence: TGCAGCGTTGAAGAAATGGACAGACCGGCTAACTATGGCTACACCTTC. Translated: CSVEEMDRPANYGYTF.

V and J are TRBV6-5 and TRBJ2-3; D is possibly TRBD2 (6 bases). This CDR3 contains 14 residues. Per germline, CDR1 MNHEY and CDR2 SVGAGI. V lost 5 bases, J lost 2 bases, and 11 bases lay in between. CDR3 in amino acids: CASSAGSNTDTQYF. The CDR3 nucleotides read TGTGCCAGCAGTGCGGGATCCAACACAGATACGCAGTATTTT.

The chain joins TRBV4-2 to TRBJ2-2; D gene ambiguous. V was cut by 0 bases and J by 4 bases, with 6 bases left in between. The V gene's germline CDR1 is LGHNA and CDR2 YNFKEQ. This CDR3 has 14 residues. This CDR3 reads CASSQESGTGELFF. The CDR3 DNA sequence: TGTGCCAGCAGCCAAGAGTCAGGCACCGGGGAGCTGTTTTTT.

This clone was recorded only once. The chain is built from TRBV2 and TRBJ2-7; 10 positions match TRBD2. CDR3 length: 14 residues. The V segment lost 7 bases and the J segment 3 bases; nucleotides outside the gene matches: 6. Germline loops: CDR1 SNHLY, CDR2 FYNNEI. The CDR3 DNA follows: TGTGCCAGCAAGACCGGGACTAGCGACTACGAGCAGTACTTC. Protein sequence: CASKTGTSDYEQYF.